Included here is one TCR beta chain sequence, with context. Its antigen target is currently unknown. No much larger clone exists at a distance of one base, and base qualities are not known. Donors formed part of the validation cohort, which comprised about 130 subjects and was distinct from the first cohort of 550 to 850 subjects. The record originates from a study of cytomegalovirus exposure and HLA in healthy donors (dated by TCRdb to about 2017). About the study as a whole: The 666 repertoires of the first cohort and the 95 to 150 validation repertoires were produced on the same platform, according to a later analysis. The study aimed to test whether cataloging public T cell receptors could reveal signatures of past pathogen exposure. In addition to the first cohort of 650 to 800 subjects, a separate validation cohort of 100 to 150 different subjects was used. To predict cytomegalovirus infection status, the study combined high-throughput TCR immunosequencing, statistical association of individual TCRs with disease status, and machine learning.

The full study reports these points: A few of the identified cytomegalovirus-associated TCR beta chains were confirmed in vitro to be specific for cytomegalovirus antigens. The authors suggested that the approach could potentially be generalized to other disease states and immunological phenotypes. Most TCR sequences were seen in very few donors, while some public TCRs were found in many individuals. Of the cluster scores, approximately 94% were above 0 in a later analysis, which found that TCRs clustered in the first cohort also tended to co-occur in the 120 or so validation repertoires. The study gave a list of some 150 TCR beta chains associated with cytomegalovirus. A later analysis lacked HLA typing for the validation cohort, so it scored co-occurrence in that cohort across all 130 or so repertoires. The classifier was reported to diagnose cytomegalovirus status with high specificity and sensitivity in both the original cohort and the validation cohort.

Libraries came from the immunoSEQ multiplex PCR assay. As for how the authors treated the data: To diagnose cytomegalovirus status from the catalog of TCR beta chain sequences, a statistical classification framework was built. TCRdb provides this immuneACCESS table in a form limited to in-frame rearrangements. Some clones are lacking; in checked studies, under half of them reflect an unresolved V gene, and why the rest are absent is not known. That table furnishes V, J and clone size, whereas the DNA furnished D and trimming. In this sample the table shows roughly 150,000 clones, around 89% of which occur a single time. The biggest ten clones account for roughly 3% of the sample. Including the terminal cysteine and phenylalanine, the CDR3 comprises 12 residues. Only the CDR3 DNA is retained, 36 bases long and in frame from the first base. V gives up 5 bases and J gives up 0 bases, and the segment between their germline ends measures 4 bases. Taken from the germline V gene, the CDR1 and CDR2 loops are MDHEN and SYDVKM.

The sequence came from a man between 18 and 35 years old in good health and CMV-seronegative. The chain employs TRBV28 and TRBJ1-1, with an unclear D gene assignment. The sample consisted of PBMCs. CDR3 region: CASSIMNTEAFF. The DNA sequence is given as TGTGCCAGCAGTATAATGAACACTGAAGCTTTCTTT. The CDR3 plus the reference TRBV28 and TRBJ1-1 genes for the other parts give the full variable domain: DVKVTQSSRYLVKRTGEKVFLECVQDMDHENMFWYRQDPGLGLRLIYFSYDVKMKEKGDIPEGYSVSREKKERFSLILESASTNQTSMYLCASSIMNTEAFFGQGTRLTVV.